The rows below give T cell receptor beta chains drawn from one sample of a study of T cells after yellow fever vaccination. Via MiXCR, TCRdb re-called the 5' RACE reads, giving one row per CDR3 protein. The table lists more than 300,000 distinct CDR3 sequences, about 10% of them singletons. The sequences come from CD4+ T cells sorted from PBMCs, collected 45 days after the yellow fever booster vaccination. The source of these receptors is a man aged 18 to 30 who received the YFV17D yellow fever vaccine. Each CDR3 is given with its conserved first and last residue. D genes are given only for firm matches. Only some rows state a clone size, as once, few, many or a class for expanded clones.

D gene	V gene	J gene	clone size	CDR3 DNA	CDR3 protein
TRBD2	TRBV7-2	TRBJ2-4	few	TGTGCCAGCAGCTTAGGATTTAGCGGGGGGGCCGACATTCAGTACTTC	CASSLGFSGGADIQYF
.	TRBV14	TRBJ2-1	few	TGTGCCAGTAATGAATGGGGGAGCTCCTACAATGAGCAGTTCTTC	CASNEWGSSYNEQFF
.	TRBV6-2/TRBV6-3	TRBJ2-3	once	TGTGCCAGCAGTTACAAGGCAGGGCACCTAACTAGCACAGATACGCAGTATTTT	CASSYKAGHLTSTDTQYF
TRBD1	TRBV5-1	TRBJ2-5	.	TGCGCCAGCAGCTTCGCACAGGGGCCCCAAGAGACCCAGTACTTC	CASSFAQGPQETQYF
TRBD1	TRBV10-3	TRBJ1-6	.	TGTGCCATCAGTGAGGCGACAGGGTATGGGTCACCCCTCCACTTT	CAISEATGYGSPLHF
.	TRBV12-3/TRBV12-4	TRBJ1-4	.	TGTGCCAGCACTTCACAAAGTTGGGGTAATGAAAAACTGTTTTTT	CASTSQSWGNEKLFF
.	TRBV4-2	TRBJ1-3	few	TGTGCCAGCAGCCAAGAACCTTCAGTTGGGAACACCATATATTTT	CASSQEPSVGNTIYF
.	TRBV9	TRBJ2-2	few	TGTGCCAGCAGCCCGACGGCCGGGGAGCTGTTTTTT	CASSPTAGELFF
.	TRBV18	TRBJ2-2	few	TGTGCCAGCTCACCACCGGGGAACGGGGAGCTGTTTTTT	CASSPPGNGELFF
.	TRBV6-2/TRBV6-3	TRBJ1-5	.	TGTGCCGCGGGTGGTCGAAGCAATCAGCCCCAGCATTTT	CAAGGRSNQPQHF
.	TRBV7-9	TRBJ2-5	.	TGTGCCAGCAGCTTACGACGGTCAGAGACCCAGTACTTC	CASSLRRSETQYF
.	TRBV25-1	TRBJ1-2	.	TGTGCCAGCAGTGAATCCCATAGAACCTCAGGGCTACATGGCTACACCTTC	CASSESHRTSGLHGYTF
.	TRBV12-3/TRBV12-4	TRBJ1-2	.	TGTGCCAGCAGTTTTTCGGGGTATGGCTACACCTTC	CASSFSGYGYTF
TRBD2	TRBV11-2	TRBJ2-3	.	TGTGCCAGCAGCGGTAAGCGGGGGCCCACAGATACGCAGTATTTT	CASSGKRGPTDTQYF
.	TRBV10-3	TRBJ2-1	.	TGTGCCATCAGTGGGGTTTCAGGGGACACTGAGCAGTTCTTC	CAISGVSGDTEQFF
.	TRBV30	TRBJ2-5	.	TGTGCCTGGAGTAGGCTAGCCCGACAAGAGACCCAGTACTTC	CAWSRLARQETQYF
.	TRBV6-5	TRBJ2-6	.	TGTGCCAGCAGTTACTCGGGCTGGGGCTCTGGGGCCAACGTCCTGACTTTC	CASSYSGWGSGANVLTF
.	TRBV11-2	TRBJ1-1	few	TGTGCCAGCAGCTTAGAGAGGGCTTTCTTT	CASSLERAFF
.	TRBV19	TRBJ1-5	many	TGTGCCAGTAGTATAGTGGCAGGGCGACAGCCCCAGCATTTT	CASSIVAGRQPQHF
TRBD2	TRBV5-1	TRBJ2-3	few	TGCGCCAGCAGTCCGGGACTAGCGGGGGGGCCCACAGATACGCAGTATTTT	CASSPGLAGGPTDTQYF
TRBD2	TRBV6-6	TRBJ2-1	.	TGTGCCACCGGGACTAGCGGGGGCTATGAGCAGTTCTTC	CATGTSGGYEQFF
.	TRBV7-6	TRBJ2-7	few	TGTGCCAGCAGCTACGGACGGGGACGGTACGAGCAGTACTTC	CASSYGRGRYEQYF
.	TRBV11-2	TRBJ2-5	few	TGTGCCAGCAGCTTTGGACCAAACCAAGAGACCCAGTACTTC	CASSFGPNQETQYF
.	TRBV5-1	TRBJ1-4	few	TGCGCCAGCAGCTTAATGCTCGGGCCTAATGAAAAACTGTTTTTT	CASSLMLGPNEKLFF